The sequence of this T cell receptor (beta chain) was determined in a study of cytomegalovirus exposure and HLA in healthy donors (dated by TCRdb to 2017 to 2019). As for the study more broadly: In an earlier analysis of roughly 590 of the donors, 250 to 350 Gb of sequence data and 95 million to 130 million unique TCR beta sequences from about 179 million T cells were reported. About 280 gigabases of sequencing data and 70 million to 100 million unique TCR sequences made up an early release that covered about 640 HLA-typed donors. Among the 398 genotyped donors, 81% belonged to the genetic ancestry cluster associated with self-reported Caucasian donors. The study aimed to test whether cataloging public T cell receptors could reveal signatures of past pathogen exposure. Using immunosequencing, the study profiled T cell repertoires from around 670 subjects and related those repertoires to cytomegalovirus serostatus. Besides the first cohort of roughly 700 subjects, a separate validation cohort made up of roughly 130 different subjects was used. To predict cytomegalovirus infection status, the study brought together high-throughput TCR immunosequencing, statistical association of individual TCRs with disease status, and machine learning. A later analysis re-examined previously published TCR beta repertoires from roughly 650 donors and added high-resolution HLA genotyping to investigate patterns of TCR occurrence. Rather than drawing on any new phenotypic data, the later analysis identified candidate immune exposures from TCR beta sequences and the way those sequences occurred across donors. An earlier analysis of 450 to 750 of the donors used high-throughput TCR beta sequencing to judge whether each TCR beta V gene segment behaved as functional or pseudogenic. Donor age, sex, ethnicity and CMV serostatus were compiled alongside the repertoire data. Genome-wide SNP genotypes for about 65% of the roughly 700 donors were used in a later genetic analysis, which treated that subset as a discovery cohort. All discovery cohort repertoires had been generated on a single sequencing platform. Class I and class II HLA loci were covered by the typing at four-digit resolution. The number of donors typed differed by locus, with roughly 620-640 for A, B, C, DRB1 and DQB1, 522 for DQA1, 606 for DPA1, and around 450 for DPB1. Several DR-DQ haplotypes were treated as single units for association and clustering because of strong linkage in the cohort. Among roughly 400 genotyped donors of the cohort, an average of approximately 240,000 unique TCR beta nucleotide sequences was sequenced per donor, of which 15% to 20% were non-productive.

Results and caveats for the whole study, not just this receptor: A later genetic analysis reported fewer N-insertions in productive TCRs among donors in an Asian-associated ancestry cluster than the approximately 700-donor mean. The classifier was reported to diagnose cytomegalovirus status with high specificity and sensitivity in both the original cohort and the validation cohort. Presence/absence analyses assumed roughly uniform sequencing depth across donors, an assumption that may not hold. In vitro tests confirmed that a few of the cytomegalovirus-associated TCR beta chains recognize cytomegalovirus antigens. In the study, about 150 TCR beta chains were listed as associated with cytomegalovirus. An association between a missense DCLRE1C variant and V-gene and J-gene trimming of TCR beta chains was found in a later genetic analysis and replicated in an independent cohort. Because HLA typing was unavailable for some donors at each locus, only the typed subset was used in association tests. The sequencing pipeline was judged likely to have produced a cluster of highly shared sequence variants as a technical artifact. The authors suggested that the approach could potentially be generalized to other disease states and immunological phenotypes. This cohort had only TCR beta chains sequenced, and the lack of alpha or paired-chain data limited which features could be detected. Strong co-occurrence of HLA alleles, especially DR and DQ, made assigning TCR associations to individual alleles difficult. While some public TCRs were present in many individuals, most TCR sequences turned up only very rarely across donors. A later analysis associated 16,951 TCR beta sequences with specific HLA alleles at a false discovery rate of 0.05. A further reported finding was that TCR beta sequences accurately predicted the HLA-A and HLA-B alleles for most subjects in the first cohort. In a later analysis, HLA-associated TCR beta chains were found to be more clonally expanded and to have lower generation probabilities than equally common non-associated chains. Some IMGT-functional V segments, including TRBV6-2 and TRBV6-3, could not be told apart with the 87-base-pair reads, so those segments were excluded. Because counts were too low, more than 15 rarely observed V segments, including chromosome 9 orphons, were left out of the earlier analysis of roughly 600 of the donors. In a later analysis, TCR association rates were found to vary across HLA loci, with the most associated TCRs seen for DRB1 alleles and the fewest for HLA-C alleles. A later analysis found that most CMV-associated TCR beta chains appeared HLA-restricted, with HLA associations seemingly driven largely by CMV exposure. In a later analysis, several top co-occurrence clusters were reported to appear linked to parvovirus B19, influenza, CMV and Epstein-Barr virus. In an earlier analysis of around 600 of the donors, most TCR beta V segments appeared in productive rearrangements about 90% or about 30% of the time, broadly matching IMGT annotations. Correlated functional status among segregating V segments might reflect linkage disequilibrium, but an unknown experimental factor could not be ruled out. For the cohort, immune exposure information was limited to CMV serostatus.

In total, just over 650 healthy bone marrow donors made up the cohort. All cohort members were sampled while nominally healthy, although unrecorded immune exposures were likely present. The donor was CMV seronegative and belonged to the group of 350 or so seronegative cohort members. Every donor gave a peripheral blood sample, and the peripheral blood mononuclear cells from that sample were used for TCR beta sequencing. The Qiagen DNeasy Blood Extraction Kit was used to extract genomic DNA from the blood cell samples. The CDR3 starts with the cysteine, ends with the phenylalanine, and has 13 residues. Only CDR3 DNA is held: 39 bases, read in frame from base 1. Taken from the germline V gene, the CDR1 and CDR2 loops are SGHTA and FQGNSA. Trimming removed 5 bases from V and 9 bases from J; the gene matches leave 8 bases unexplained. This clone was seen more than once but under ten times. It has no known antigen specificity. Base qualities are missing; no much larger clone stands one base away.

Library generation was performed with the immunoSEQ multiplex PCR assay. A mixture of 60 forward primers for TCR Vbeta segments and 13 reverse primers for TCR Jbeta segments was used in the multiplex PCR. A multiplex PCR assay on genomic DNA amplified the CDR3 region of rearranged TCR beta genes. Amplified TCR beta libraries were sequenced as 87-base-pair reads on the Illumina HiSeq System. The authors processed their data as follows. Across the 500 to 750 repertoires, a later analysis counted approximately 83 million unique TCR beta chains, roughly 11 million of which were shared by at least two donors. Raw reads were error-corrected and collapsed into unique sequences with a nearest-neighbor algorithm that merged closely related sequences to remove PCR and sequencing errors. Alignment of CDR3 sequences to IMGT reference sequences was used to assign V, D and J gene segments. For a sequence to be retained, at least a six-nucleotide match to both a V gene segment and a J gene segment was required. Rearrangements were called productive when the CDR3 lacked stop codons and stayed in frame with V and J; all others were non-productive. CDR3 was defined according to IMGT convention as the region running from the second conserved V-encoded cysteine to the conserved J-encoded phenylalanine. Sequences without an unambiguous match to a single V gene segment were excluded from the earlier analysis of approximately 600 of the donors. In an earlier analysis of 500 to 750 of the donors, V segments were called functional above 56.7% productive rearrangements and were called segregating when the between-donor standard deviation exceeded 5%. To diagnose cytomegalovirus status from the catalog of TCR beta chain sequences, a statistical classification framework was built. In a later analysis, TCR nucleotide sequences were compared against IMGT/GENE-DB human TR gene sequences so that V and J genes could be assigned. A later analysis assigned CDR3 sequences and most-parsimonious VDJ recombination scenarios with the TCRdist pipeline. In a later analysis, each TCR beta chain was defined by its CDR3 amino acid sequence together with its V-gene family, and reads lacking a unique V-gene family were excluded. To address suspected cross-contamination and a sequencing artifact, a later analysis removed roughly 640 highly shared, low-generation-probability nucleotide sequences. In a later analysis, a clonal expansion index for each public chain was calculated from normalized within-repertoire ranks of inferred template counts. In a later analysis, generation probabilities were computed with a VDJ recombination model fitted to out-of-frame rearrangements, and the resulting probabilities were checked against IGoR. A later analysis scored TCR-TCR, TCR-HLA and TCR-CMV co-occurrence with hypergeometric tests, applying a repertoire-size bias correction to TCR pairs. A later analysis estimated false discovery rates by permuting HLA or CMV assignments 20 times. A later analysis grouped co-occurring TCRs with DBSCAN, adding TCRdist sequence similarity when clustering within HLA-allele-positive subsets. Co-occurrence clustering excluded repertoires with fewer than 30,000 or more than 120,000 public chains, plus five with anomalous nucleotide sharing. Not all clones reach the TCRdb copy of this immuneACCESS table, which keeps in-frame sequences only. Checked studies attribute under half of the gap to unresolved V genes and leave the rest unexplained. The V and J calls and clone size come from that table; D and trimming were worked out from the DNA. Within this sample are roughly 77,000 clones, with roughly 80% of them counted one time only. The biggest ten clones account for approximately 4.5% of the sample.

The chain is made from TRBV7-2 and TRBJ1-2, with TRBD1 matching 8 junction bases. This clonotype originated in a man aged 35-49 years in good health and CMV-seronegative. The sequencing sample was made of PBMCs. DNA sequence: TGTGCCAGCAGCGAGGACAGGGTCTTAAGCTACACCTTC. It translates to CASSEDRVLSYTF.